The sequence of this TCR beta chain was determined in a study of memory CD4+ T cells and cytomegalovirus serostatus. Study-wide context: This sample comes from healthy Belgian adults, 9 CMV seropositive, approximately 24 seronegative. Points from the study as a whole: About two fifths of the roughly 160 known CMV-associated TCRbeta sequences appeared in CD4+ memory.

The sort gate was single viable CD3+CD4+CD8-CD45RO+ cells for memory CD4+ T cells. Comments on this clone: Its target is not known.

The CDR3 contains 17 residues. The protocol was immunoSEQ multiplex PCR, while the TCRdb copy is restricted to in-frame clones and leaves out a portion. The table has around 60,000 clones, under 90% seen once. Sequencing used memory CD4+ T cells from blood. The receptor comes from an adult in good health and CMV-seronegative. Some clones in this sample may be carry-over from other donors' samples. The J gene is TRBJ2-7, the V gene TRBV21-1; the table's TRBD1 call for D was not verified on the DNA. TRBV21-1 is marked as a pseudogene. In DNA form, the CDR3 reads TGTGCCAGCAGCCGTGGGACAGGGGGCGGGCGCTCCTACGAGCAGTACTTC. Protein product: CASSRGTGGGRSYEQYF.